This T cell receptor (beta chain) was observed in a study of regulatory T cells in long-lasting Graves disease. Study-level background: Newly diagnosed Graves' patients had taken antithyroid drugs under 3 months.

The time point here: newly diagnosed GD, antithyroid drugs for less than 3 months. Extracted RNA from PBMCs served as the source of the TCR library. This clonotype came up a few times. Researchers made TCR beta libraries by using iRepertoire HTBI primers and running Arm-PCR on CDR3 regions. TCRdb itself ran the multiplex PCR reads through MiXCR, one entry per CDR3 protein. The table shows more than 300,000 distinct CDR3 sequences, with 12% occurring only once. These data were also filed under a second study, of T cells in Graves' hyperthyroidism and ophthalmopathy.

The sequence was obtained from a woman under 30 with Graves disease. This sample comprised peripheral blood mononuclear cells (PBMCs), obtained at new diagnosis, from a patient treated with antithyroid drugs.

The DNA of the CDR3 is TGTGCCAGCAGCCCCTCTGGGGGGGAAAAACTGTTTTTT. It encodes CASSPSGGEKLFF. V usage is TRBV7-2 and J usage is TRBJ1-4, with D maybe TRBD1 (5 bases). V was cut by 5 bases and J by 8 bases, with 12 bases left in between. Per the germline V gene, CDR1 is SGHTA and CDR2 is FQGNSA. There are 13 residues in the CDR3.